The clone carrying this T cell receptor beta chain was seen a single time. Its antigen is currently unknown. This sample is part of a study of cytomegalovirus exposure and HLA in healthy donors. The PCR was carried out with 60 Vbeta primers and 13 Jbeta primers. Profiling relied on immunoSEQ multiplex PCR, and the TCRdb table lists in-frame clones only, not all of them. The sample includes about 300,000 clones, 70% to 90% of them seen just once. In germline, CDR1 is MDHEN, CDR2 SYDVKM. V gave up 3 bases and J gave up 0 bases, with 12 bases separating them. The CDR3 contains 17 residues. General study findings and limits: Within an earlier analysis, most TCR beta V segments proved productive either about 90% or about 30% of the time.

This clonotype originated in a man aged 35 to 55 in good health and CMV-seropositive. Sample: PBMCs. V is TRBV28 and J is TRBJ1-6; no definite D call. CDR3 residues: CASSFPKPHSYNSPLHF. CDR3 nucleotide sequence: TGTGCCAGCAGTTTCCCAAAGCCCCACTCCTATAATTCACCCCTCCACTTT.